This paragraph covers one T cell receptor (beta chain) sequence. The junction differs from germline at one of its ends, possibly a read error. TCRdb reprocessed the RT-PCR reads with MiXCR, giving one entry per CDR3 protein. The data show about 570,000 distinct CDR3 sequences, with around 11% seen just once and 11% held by the top ten. The data were obtained in a study of response to subunit inactivated influenza vaccine. These data are also associated with another study on T cells expressing NK-cell markers. That report notes: The authors generated TCR beta cDNA through 5'RACE template switching with UMIs. Underlying the TCR beta repertoires were sorted CD3+CD56+NKG2C+, CD3+CD56+NKG2C- and CD3+CD56-NKG2C+ T cells. One of the eight sequenced donors was seronegative, whereas the other seven were HCMV-seropositive.

The clonotype originates from a man aged 50 to 60 who received an inactivated influenza vaccine. Here the sequenced sample was PBMCs from blood, taken on the day of vaccination.

The CDR3 reads CARSSSGRARTDTQYF. The CDR3 DNA is TGTGCCAGGAGCTCTAGCGGGAGGGCCAGGACAGATACGCAGTATTTT. The rearrangement links TRBV7-2 to TRBJ2-3; TRBD2 aligns across 12 bases. Per germline, CDR1 SGHTA and CDR2 FQGNSA. CDR3 length: 16 amino acids.